The 21 T cell receptor beta chains listed next were all sequenced from one sample in a study of blood T cell repertoires in COVID-19. Libraries were prepared by immunoSEQ multiplex PCR; TCRdb keeps only in-frame clonotypes and omits some of them. The sample has about 530,000 clones; 85% to 90% are singletons. The specimen was peripheral blood. Receptor source: a woman between 45 and 65 years old with COVID-19, enrolled during active disease.

About this clone itself: The sample carries other DNA sequences with the same CDR3. The V gene is TRBV9, the J gene TRBJ2-5; possible D gene TRBD2, 5 bases. Germline V CDR1 and CDR2: SGDLS, YYNGEE. V lost 2 bases, J lost 3 bases, and 8 bases lay in between. This CDR3 region has 13 residues. Written as DNA, the CDR3 is TGTGCCAGCAGCGTTGAGGGCGAAGAGACCCAGTACTTC. Protein sequence: CASSVEGEETQYF.

CDR3 sequence: CASSKALIERGGRIDTQYF. The DNA for the CDR3 is TGTGCCAGCAGCAAAGCGCTTATCGAGCGGGGGGGCCGAATAGATACGCAGTATTTT. The chain has TRBV21-1 and TRBJ2-3; the table calls TRBD2, which could not be checked here. TRBV21-1 is assigned pseudogene status. This CDR3 contains 19 residues.

V gene TRBV25-1 combines with J gene TRBJ1-1, with TRBD1 identical over 9 bases. The CDR3 is 15 residues long. Germline V gene data show CDR1 as MGHDK and CDR2 as SYGVNS. V trimming: 6 bases; J trimming: 4 bases; junction bases outside the gene matches: 9. CDR3 nucleotide sequence: TGTGCCAGCAGCATGGTCGGGACAGGGATCACTGAAGCTTTCTTT. Protein: CASSMVGTGITEAFF.

This chain uses TRBV21-1 with TRBJ2-7; the table's D call, TRBD2, was not checked against the DNA. TRBV21-1 is classified as a pseudogene. The CDR3 has 17 amino acids. As DNA, the CDR3 is TGTGCCAGCAGCAAAGAGGCTAGCGGGGAGAGCTCCTACGAGCAGTACTTC. Translating gives CASSKEASGESSYEQYF.

This clone appeared once. The DNA of the CDR3 is TGTGCCAGCAGCGTAGTTGGGGTACTAGCCCCAGATACGCAGTATTTT. Translated, it gives CASSVVGVLAPDTQYF. The genes are TRBV9 and TRBJ2-3; D is possibly TRBD2 (6 bases). The CDR3 extends over 16 amino acids. The ends were cut back, 0 bases at V and 4 bases at J, with 15 bases in the middle. Germline V gives CDR1 SGDLS, CDR2 YYNGEE.

In nucleotides, the CDR3 is TGTGCCACCAGCTCCCGGAGCAATGAAAAACTGTTTTTT. As protein: CATSSRSNEKLFF. The chain combines TRBV15 with TRBJ1-4; no firm D call. The CDR3 sequence is 13 residues long. Germline assignment: CDR1 LNHNV and CDR2 YYDKDF (reference sequence). V gave up 5 bases and J gave up 5 bases, with 9 bases separating them.

V gene TRBV2 combines with J gene TRBJ2-7; D is perhaps TRBD2 (6 bases). CDR3 size: 13 residues. V was trimmed by 6 bases and J by 3 bases, leaving 12 bases between them. Looked up from germline, CDR1 is SNHLY and CDR2 is FYNNEI. In DNA form, the CDR3 reads TGTGCCAGCAGGGGAGGCGGGATCTACGAGCAGTACTTC. Its protein product is CASRGGGIYEQYF.

The chain is built from TRBV4-2 and TRBJ1-5; unclear D gene. Germline V lookup: CDR1 LGHNA, CDR2 YNFKEQ. V was shortened by 1 base and J by 1 base, with 14 bases between the two germline ends. CDR3 length: 17 amino acids. The CDR3: CASSQVGEKGSNQPQHF. The CDR3 DNA reads as TGTGCCAGCAGCCAAGTCGGGGAGAAGGGAAGCAATCAGCCCCAGCATTTT.

The chain uses TRBV7-7 and TRBJ1-6; 7 bases are a match to TRBD1. The germline gives CDR1 SSHAT, CDR2 FNYEAQ (reference sequence). Germline trimming cut 6 bases from V and 8 bases from J; bases unmatched to any gene: 10. This CDR3 is built from 15 residues. The CDR3 DNA follows: TGTGCCAGCAGTTCAGGGGGAAGAGCAGATTCACCCCTCCACTTT. Translated, it gives CASSSGGRADSPLHF. The full variable domain, with the rest looked up from reference TRBV7-7 and TRBJ1-6, is GAGVSQSPRYKVTKRGQDVTLRCDPISSHATLYWYQQALGQGPEFLTYFNYEAQPDKSGLPSDRFSAERPEGSISTLTIQRTEQRDSAMYRCASSSGGRADSPLHFGNGTRLTVT.

With regard to this clone: This specimen includes other DNA sequences encoding the same CDR3. The CDR3 loop reads CASSSSYEQYF. The CDR3 DNA is TGTGCCAGCAGCTCGAGCTACGAGCAGTACTTC. This chain joins TRBV5-6 and TRBJ2-7; no clear D gene. This CDR3 comprises 11 residues. Trimming took off 3 bases at V and 3 bases at J, with 4 bases between the two ends. Germline CDR1 reads SGHDT; CDR2 reads YYEEEE.

The V and J genes are TRBV27 and TRBJ1-4, with 9 bases matching TRBD1. With V trimmed by 6 bases and J by 8 bases, 13 bases remained unmatched. The CDR3 spans 16 residues. Germline-derived CDR1 and CDR2 are MNHEY and SMNVEV (reference sequence). Written as DNA, the CDR3 is TGTGCCAGCAGAAAAATTACCGGGACAGGGAGAGAAAAACTGTTTTTT. Residues: CASRKITGTGREKLFF.

The V call is TRBV20-1, the J call TRBJ2-7; TRBD2 agrees at 8 bases. The germline V gene has CDR1 DFQATT and CDR2 SNEGSKA (reference sequence). Trimming at V came to 3 bases and at J to 8 bases, leaving 12 bases not matched to a gene. The CDR3 loop spans 14 amino acids. For the CDR3, the DNA is TGCAGTGCTAGTGCTGCGGGGGGCCTCGGAAAGCAGTACTTC. This codes for CSASAAGGLGKQYF.

The chain uses TRBV19 and TRBJ1-2; no clear D. Germline lookup yields CDR1 LNHDA and CDR2 SQIVND (reference sequence). The CDR3 contains 15 residues. V dropped 3 bases and J dropped 2 bases, with 13 bases sitting between them. The CDR3 spells CASSIGSSINYGYTF. DNA for the CDR3: TGTGCCAGTAGTATCGGGAGTAGCATCAACTATGGCTACACCTTC.

The rearrangement joins TRBV5-1 to TRBJ1-1; no reliable D call. V dropped 4 bases and J dropped 3 bases, with 10 bases sitting between them. CDR1 and CDR2 (germline): SGHRS, YFSETQ. This CDR3 has 13 residues. CDR3 amino acids: CASSQVVDTEAFF. The CDR3 region has the DNA TGCGCCAGCAGCCAGGTGGTGGACACTGAAGCTTTCTTT.

The rearrangement joins TRBV6-1 to TRBJ1-4; 7 bases agree with TRBD1. Germline CDR1 reads MNHNS; CDR2 reads SASEGT. CDR3 length: 14 residues. V trimming: 2 bases; J trimming: 8 bases; junction bases outside the gene matches: 5. CDR3 amino acids: CASSETGVGEKLFF. CDR3 nucleotide sequence: TGTGCCAGCAGTGAAACAGGGGTGGGAGAAAAACTGTTTTTT.

The J gene is TRBJ1-2, the V gene TRBV3-1 (or the pseudogene TRBV3-2), with D unclear. The germline V gene encodes CDR1 LGHDT and CDR2 YNNKEL (reference sequence). V was clipped by 0 bases and J by 6 bases, with 14 bases between them. This CDR3 is built from 15 residues. In nucleotides, the CDR3 is TGTGCCAGCAGCCAAGATCTCGTTGCGGGGAATGGCTACACCTTC. Protein product: CASSQDLVAGNGYTF.

The chain recombines TRBV24-1 with TRBJ2-3; D perhaps matches TRBD1 (7 bases). The CDR3 has 15 residues. V lost 0 bases and J lost 10, with 16 bases in between. Germline loops: CDR1 KGHDR, CDR2 SFDVKD. CDR3 loop: CATSDLKQGRSAQYF. As DNA, the CDR3 is TGTGCCACCAGTGATTTGAAACAGGGGAGGTCCGCGCAGTATTTT.

The rearrangement joins TRBV5-6 to TRBJ1-1; tentative D call: TRBD1 (6 bases). Trimming removed 4 bases from V and 5 bases from J, with 18 bases in between. In germline, CDR1 is SGHDT, CDR2 YYEEEE. CDR3 length: 15 amino acids. The chain's CDR3 is CASSPGEGKGTEAFF. The CDR3 nucleotides are TGTGCCAGCAGCCCAGGGGAGGGAAAGGGGACTGAAGCTTTCTTT.

The J gene is TRBJ1-4, the V gene TRBV7-9; tentatively, D is TRBD1 (5 bases). Trimming shortened V by 2 bases and J by 5 bases, and 15 bases separated the two germline ends. The V gene's germline CDR1 is SEHNR and CDR2 FQNEAQ (reference sequence). The CDR3 length is 16 residues. The CDR3 nucleotides read TGTGCCAGCAGCTTATTGCCTGGAGGGGACAATGAAAAACTGTTTTTT. Translation: CASSLLPGGDNEKLFF.

A few counts support this clone. The chain joins TRBV10-3 to TRBJ2-2; D might be TRBD1 (6 bases). Trimming cost V 4 bases and J 4 bases, with 19 bases left between them. Per germline, CDR1 ENHRY and CDR2 SYGVKD. The CDR3 has 17 residues. The CDR3 is CAISVGGVEASTGELFF. The CDR3 coding sequence is TGTGCCATCAGTGTAGGGGGAGTCGAGGCCAGCACCGGGGAGCTGTTTTTT.

The chain joins TRBV2 to TRBJ1-2; 7 bases align to TRBD1. CDR1 is SNHLY, CDR2 FYNNEI, per germline. The CDR3 has 14 residues. The V gene end was trimmed by 5 bases and the J gene end by 8 bases; junction bases not matched to a gene: 11. The CDR3 coding sequence is TGTGCCAGCAGTCCTTACAGGGGAATAGAAGGCTACACCTTC. Its translation is CASSPYRGIEGYTF.